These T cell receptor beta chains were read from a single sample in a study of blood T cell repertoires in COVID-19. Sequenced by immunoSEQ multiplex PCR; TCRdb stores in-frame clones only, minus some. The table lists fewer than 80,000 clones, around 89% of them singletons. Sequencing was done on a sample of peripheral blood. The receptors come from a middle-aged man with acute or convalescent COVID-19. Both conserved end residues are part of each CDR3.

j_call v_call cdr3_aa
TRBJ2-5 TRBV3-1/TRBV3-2 CASSLPSGRETQYF
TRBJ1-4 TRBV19 CASSIGLQGAWKLFF
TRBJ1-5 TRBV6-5 CASTQEGPHQPQHF
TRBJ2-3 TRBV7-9 CASSSRQGASTDTQYF
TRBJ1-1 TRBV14 CASSSMGLLNTEAFF
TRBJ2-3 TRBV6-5 CASTFTGVGTDTQYF
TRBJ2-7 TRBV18 CASLASGKPAEQYF
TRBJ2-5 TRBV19 CASGTSGQETQYF
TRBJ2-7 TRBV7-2 CASSLVAGQNYEQYF
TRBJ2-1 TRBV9 CASSVASGNYNEQFF
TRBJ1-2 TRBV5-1 CASSRGGDHYGYTF
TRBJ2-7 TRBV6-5 CAYRREGVNEQYF
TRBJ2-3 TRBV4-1 CASSQRTGSDTQYF
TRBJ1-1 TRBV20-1 CSVTGGLEAFF
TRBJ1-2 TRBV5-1 CASSSWTADGYTF
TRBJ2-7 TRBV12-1 CASQAGCSYEQYF
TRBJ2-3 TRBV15 CATSRDPTSLDTQYF